Shown below are 9 T cell receptor beta chains from a single sample sequenced in a study of CD8 T cells in ankylosing spondylitis (dated by TCRdb to 2015 to 2018). The paper as a whole reports these results and caveats: Blood from ankylosing spondylitis patients appeared to be characterized by a TCR beta motif composed of eight or nine highly homologous amino acid variants.

Library construction relied on 5' RACE. The data were produced on an Illumina HiSeq 2500. The public reads were reanalyzed by TCRdb: fastp trimming at Q25, MiXCR alignment, in-frame beta chains only. Each record represents a unique CDR3 protein, reported with the most common genes and DNA among its rows. The sample data list 750,000 to 850,000 distinct CDR3 sequences, and 12% of these were observed just once. The ten largest clones represent less than 0.65% of the sample. These receptors have no known antigen. Sequencing was performed on blood, either unsorted or a sorted T cell fraction (not recorded which). These receptors came from a male donor with ankylosing spondylitis.

This chain links TRBV20-1 with TRBJ1-1; D perhaps matches TRBD1 (5 bases). The CDR3 is 13 amino acids. Trimming took 3 bases from V and 3 from J, leaving 11 bases between them. Germline V gene sequence: CDR1 DFQATT, CDR2 SNEGSKA (reference sequence). The CDR3 DNA is TGCAGTGCTAGTTCGGGGCCCCACACTGAAGCTTTCTTT. Amino acid sequence: CSASSGPHTEAFF.

This clonotype was seen only a few times. The J gene is TRBJ2-7, the V gene TRBV4-2; the match to TRBD2 covers 8 bases. Trimming removed 3 bases from V and 0 bases from J; junction bases left unmatched: 4. From germline, CDR1 is LGHNA and CDR2 YNFKEQ. The CDR3 is 15 amino acids. CDR3 sequence: CASSHSGTSSYEQYF. The CDR3, as DNA: TGTGCCAGCAGCCATAGCGGGACAAGCTCCTACGAGCAGTACTTC.

This clonotype was seen only a few times. The J gene is TRBJ2-7, the V gene TRBV20-1; no clear D. V was clipped by 3 bases and J by 1 base, with 4 bases between them. This CDR3 spans 11 amino acids. Germline V gene data show CDR1 as DFQATT and CDR2 as SNEGSKA (reference sequence). The CDR3 DNA reads TGCAGTGCTAGGAAGTCCTACGAGCAGTACTTC. Translating it yields CSARKSYEQYF.

V and J are TRBV3-1 and TRBJ1-2, with D unresolved. Germline V CDR1 and CDR2: LGHDT, YNNKEL (reference sequence). The CDR3 has 13 amino acids. V lost 4 bases and J lost 4, with 10 bases in between. The CDR3 DNA reads as TGTGCCAGCAGCCGAAGAGAAACCTATGGCTACACCTTC. Translation: CASSRRETYGYTF.

This clonotype was seen a handful of times. CDR3 region: CASSPPGYFYEQYF. The CDR3 DNA is TGTGCCAGCAGCCCCCCGGGTTACTTCTACGAGCAGTACTTC. The chain is built from TRBV28 and TRBJ2-7; D not certain. This CDR3 region has 14 residues. The V end was cut by 6 bases, the J end by 3 bases, with 15 bases between. The V gene's germline CDR1 is MDHEN and CDR2 SYDVKM.

This chain links TRBV6-5 with TRBJ2-3; 11 bases line up with TRBD2. This CDR3 is 16 amino acids long. Trimming cost V 1 base and J 9 bases; bases outside gene matches: 9. Germline V gene data show CDR1 as MNHEY and CDR2 as SVGAGI. The CDR3 bases are TGTGCCAGCAGTTACTATCAGCTAGCGGGGGGTGGAACGCAGTATTTT. Its protein is CASSYYQLAGGGTQYF.

The table lists this clonotype with a few counts. The chain joins TRBV20-1 to TRBJ2-7; D not resolved. CDR3 length: 10 amino acids. Germline CDR1 reads DFQATT; CDR2 reads SNEGSKA (reference sequence). Trimming cost V 6 bases and J 6 bases, with 9 bases left between them. CDR3 DNA: TGCAGTGCCGCGTCTGGCGAGCAGTACTTC. It encodes CSAASGEQYF.

The table lists this clonotype with a few counts. This chain links TRBV5-1 with TRBJ2-2, with TRBD2 as a possible D gene (5 bases). The ends were cut back, 5 bases at V and 0 bases at J, with 11 bases in the middle. Germline V lookup: CDR1 SGHRS, CDR2 YFSETQ. The CDR3 loop spans 15 amino acids. The DNA of the CDR3 is TGCGCCAGCAGGATAGCCGGGGCGAACACCGGGGAGCTGTTTTTT. It translates to CASRIAGANTGELFF. Full variable domain (missing parts from reference TRBV5-1 and TRBJ2-2): KAGVTQTPRYLIKTRGQQVTLSCSPISGHRSVSWYQQTPGQGLQFLFEYFSETQRNKGNFPGRFSGRQFSNSRSEMNVSTLELGDSALYLCASRIAGANTGELFFGEGSRLTVL.

This clonotype has only a few counts. The chain combines TRBV27 with TRBJ1-1; D possibly corresponds to TRBD1 (5 bases). CDR1 is MNHEY, CDR2 SMNVEV, per germline (reference sequence). V was trimmed by 2 bases and J by 7 bases, leaving 17 bases between them. The CDR3 is 15 residues long. The CDR3 is CASSLPGVRVNEAFF. CDR3 in DNA: TGTGCCAGCAGTTTACCGGGGGTAAGGGTGAATGAAGCTTTCTTT.